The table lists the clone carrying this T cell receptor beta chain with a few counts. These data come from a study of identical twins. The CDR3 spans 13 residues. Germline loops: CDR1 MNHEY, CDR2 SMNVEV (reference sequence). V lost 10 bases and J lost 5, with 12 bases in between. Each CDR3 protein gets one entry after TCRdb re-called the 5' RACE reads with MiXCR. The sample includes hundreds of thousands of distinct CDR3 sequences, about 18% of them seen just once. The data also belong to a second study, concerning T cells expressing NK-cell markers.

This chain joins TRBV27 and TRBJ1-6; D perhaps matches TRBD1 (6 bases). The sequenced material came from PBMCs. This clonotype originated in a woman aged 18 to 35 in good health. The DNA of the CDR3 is TGTGCCACCGGAGGGGGTGATAATTCACCCCTCCACTTT. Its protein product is CATGGGDNSPLHF.